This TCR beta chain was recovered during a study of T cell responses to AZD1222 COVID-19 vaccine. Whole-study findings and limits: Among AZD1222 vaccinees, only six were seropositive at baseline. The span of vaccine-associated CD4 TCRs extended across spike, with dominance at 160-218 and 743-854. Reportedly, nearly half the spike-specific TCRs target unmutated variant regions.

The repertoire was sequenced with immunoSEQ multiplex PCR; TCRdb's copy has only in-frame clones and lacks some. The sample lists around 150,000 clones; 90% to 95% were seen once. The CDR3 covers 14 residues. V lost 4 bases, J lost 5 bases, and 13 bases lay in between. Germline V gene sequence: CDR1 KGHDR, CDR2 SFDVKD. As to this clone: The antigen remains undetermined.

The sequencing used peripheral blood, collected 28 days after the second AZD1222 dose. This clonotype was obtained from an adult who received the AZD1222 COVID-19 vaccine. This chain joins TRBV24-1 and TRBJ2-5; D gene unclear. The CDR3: CATSDPTKGETQYF. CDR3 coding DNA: TGTGCCACCAGTGACCCAACGAAAGGGGAGACCCAGTACTTC.